A selection of T cell receptor beta chains follows, all from one sample in a study of blood T cell repertoires in COVID-19. TCRdb's table, derived via immunoSEQ multiplex PCR, lists solely in-frame clones and lacks some. Among around 95,000 clones, over 70% were seen once, and the ten largest hold about 10%. Source material: peripheral blood. The receptors were sampled from a woman aged 80 or older with acute or convalescent COVID-19. Each CDR3 is given with its conserved first and last residue. The order of the fields is D gene, CDR3 length, V gene, clone size, J gene, CDR3 DNA, CDR3 protein. The D gene is left open where the match is weak. Not every row has a clone size; where given, it reads once, few, many or a size class.

d_gene: TRBD1
len: 17
v_gene: TRBV18
abundance: NA
j_gene: TRBJ2-1
CDR3nt: TGTGCCAGCTCACCACCTTCATTAGGACAGGGATACAATGAGCAGTTCTTC
CDR3aa: CASSPPSLGQGYNEQFF

d_gene: TRBD2
len: 14
v_gene: TRBV5-1
abundance: once
j_gene: TRBJ2-2
CDR3nt: TGCGCCAGCAGCTACGGGGGGGCGTCCGGGGAGCTGTTTTTT
CDR3aa: CASSYGGASGELFF

d_gene: NA
len: 15
v_gene: TRBV28
abundance: NA
j_gene: TRBJ2-7
CDR3nt: TGTGCCAGCAGTTCCGAGACAGGGAGGATCTACGAGCAGTACTTC
CDR3aa: CASSSETGRIYEQYF

d_gene: NA
len: 14
v_gene: TRBV13
abundance: NA
j_gene: TRBJ2-5
CDR3nt: TGTGCCAGCAGCTTAGACCAGGGCGGTGAGACCCAGTACTTC
CDR3aa: CASSLDQGGETQYF

d_gene: NA
len: 17
v_gene: TRBV5-6
abundance: NA
j_gene: TRBJ2-2
CDR3nt: TGTGCCAGCAGCTTGGTCTTGGCGGGGGCAAGGATCGGGGAGCTGTTTTTT
CDR3aa: CASSLVLAGARIGELFF

d_gene: NA
len: 14
v_gene: TRBV30
abundance: NA
j_gene: TRBJ2-2
CDR3nt: TGTGCCTGGAGTGCCGGGATCCCCACCGGGGAGCTGTTTTTT
CDR3aa: CAWSAGIPTGELFF

d_gene: NA
len: 12
v_gene: TRBV5-1
abundance: NA
j_gene: TRBJ2-5
CDR3nt: TGCGCCAGCAGCTATGGAGAAGAGACCCAGTACTTC
CDR3aa: CASSYGEETQYF

d_gene: NA
len: 19
v_gene: TRBV5-6
abundance: NA
j_gene: TRBJ1-3
CDR3nt: TGTGCCAGCAGCCCTCAGGAAACACGGCCTCAAGTTTGGAAAAACACCATATATTTT
CDR3aa: CASSPQETRPQVWKNTIYF

d_gene: TRBD2
len: 19
v_gene: TRBV11-2
abundance: few
j_gene: TRBJ2-2
CDR3nt: TGTGCCAGCAGCGCCCCGCCGGGACTAGCGGGGGGACTCACCGGGGAGCTGTTTTTT
CDR3aa: CASSAPPGLAGGLTGELFF

d_gene: TRBD1
len: 16
v_gene: TRBV28
abundance: NA
j_gene: TRBJ1-4
CDR3nt: TGTGCCAGCAGTACCAAGACAGGGGGCGTCGGGGAAAAACTGTTTTTT
CDR3aa: CASSTKTGGVGEKLFF

d_gene: TRBD2
len: 16
v_gene: TRBV4-2
abundance: NA
j_gene: TRBJ2-1
CDR3nt: TGTGCCAGCAGCACCCAGACTAGCGGTCTTTACAATGAGCAGTTCTTC
CDR3aa: CASSTQTSGLYNEQFF

d_gene: NA
len: 15
v_gene: TRBV6-2/TRBV6-3
abundance: NA
j_gene: TRBJ1-2
CDR3nt: TGTGCCAGCAGTCCCACCTGGCAGGGCTCCTATGGCTACACCTTC
CDR3aa: CASSPTWQGSYGYTF

d_gene: TRBD1
len: 14
v_gene: TRBV11-2
abundance: NA
j_gene: TRBJ1-1
CDR3nt: TGTGCCAGCCGGGACAGCCTCATGAACACTGAAGCTTTCTTT
CDR3aa: CASRDSLMNTEAFF

d_gene: NA
len: 17
v_gene: TRBV11-3
abundance: few
j_gene: TRBJ2-5
CDR3nt: TGTGCCAGCAGCTTAGGGGTACACGGGGGAAACCAAGAGACCCAGTACTTC
CDR3aa: CASSLGVHGGNQETQYF

d_gene: NA
len: 16
v_gene: TRBV5-1
abundance: once
j_gene: TRBJ1-3
CDR3nt: TGCGCCAGCAGCCCCGGGTCGGCGGACTCTGGAAACACCATATATTTT
CDR3aa: CASSPGSADSGNTIYF

d_gene: NA
len: 15
v_gene: TRBV11-3
abundance: NA
j_gene: TRBJ2-3
CDR3nt: TGTGCCAGCAGCTTGGGGGGAAGGGGCCCAGATACGCAGTATTTT
CDR3aa: CASSLGGRGPDTQYF

d_gene: TRBD1
len: 16
v_gene: TRBV18
abundance: once
j_gene: TRBJ2-3
CDR3nt: TGTGCCAGCTCACAGCGGGACAGGGGGTTCACAGATACGCAGTATTTT
CDR3aa: CASSQRDRGFTDTQYF

d_gene: NA
len: 16
v_gene: TRBV5-4
abundance: NA
j_gene: TRBJ2-1
CDR3nt: TGTGCCAGCAGGGAAGGGGGTAACGGGATATACAATGAGCAGTTCTTC
CDR3aa: CASREGGNGIYNEQFF

d_gene: NA
len: 14
v_gene: TRBV19
abundance: NA
j_gene: TRBJ1-5
CDR3nt: TGTGCCAGTAGTATTTCAGGGGTCAATCAGCCCCAGCATTTT
CDR3aa: CASSISGVNQPQHF

d_gene: NA
len: 15
v_gene: TRBV18
abundance: NA
j_gene: TRBJ1-2
CDR3nt: TGTGCCAGCTCACCACCGGAGGCCCGGCCCAATGGCTACACCTTC
CDR3aa: CASSPPEARPNGYTF

d_gene: NA
len: 13
v_gene: TRBV12-3/TRBV12-4
abundance: NA
j_gene: TRBJ1-1
CDR3nt: TGTGCCAGCAGTTTTGTAGAGAACACTGAAGCTTTCTTT
CDR3aa: CASSFVENTEAFF

d_gene: NA
len: 15
v_gene: TRBV18
abundance: NA
j_gene: TRBJ2-2
CDR3nt: TGTGCCAGCTCACGGTCTCAGGGGAACACCGGGGAGCTGTTTTTT
CDR3aa: CASSRSQGNTGELFF

d_gene: TRBD1
len: 14
v_gene: TRBV28
abundance: NA
j_gene: TRBJ1-1
CDR3nt: TGTGCCAGCAGTGCGACAGGGATGAACACTGAAGCTTTCTTT
CDR3aa: CASSATGMNTEAFF

d_gene: NA
len: 15
v_gene: TRBV19
abundance: NA
j_gene: TRBJ2-3
CDR3nt: TGTGCCAGTAGTGTCTCCGCGGGCAGCACAGATACGCAGTATTTT
CDR3aa: CASSVSAGSTDTQYF

d_gene: NA
len: 14
v_gene: TRBV29-1
abundance: NA
j_gene: TRBJ1-1
CDR3nt: TGCAGCGTGCTCCGTCAGGGGCTGAACACTGAAGCTTTCTTT
CDR3aa: CSVLRQGLNTEAFF

d_gene: TRBD2
len: 17
v_gene: TRBV28
abundance: NA
j_gene: TRBJ2-3
CDR3nt: TGTGCCAGCAGTTCCCCACGTAGCGGGGGATACACAGATACGCAGTATTTT
CDR3aa: CASSSPRSGGYTDTQYF

d_gene: NA
len: 16
v_gene: TRBV2
abundance: NA
j_gene: TRBJ1-6
CDR3nt: TGTGCCAGCAGGAAAGGGTGGGGCAGACTTAATTCACCCCTCCACTTT
CDR3aa: CASRKGWGRLNSPLHF

d_gene: NA
len: 14
v_gene: TRBV2
abundance: NA
j_gene: TRBJ2-7
CDR3nt: TGTGCCAGCAGTGACCGGGACATAACTCCCGAGCAGTACTTC
CDR3aa: CASSDRDITPEQYF

d_gene: TRBD1
len: 15
v_gene: TRBV6-2/TRBV6-3
abundance: NA
j_gene: TRBJ1-6
CDR3nt: TGTGCCAGCAGTTACTCGACAGGGCTTTCGTCACCCCTCCACTTT
CDR3aa: CASSYSTGLSSPLHF

d_gene: TRBD1
len: 15
v_gene: TRBV15
abundance: NA
j_gene: TRBJ1-2
CDR3nt: TGTGCCACCAGCTCGAAGGAGACAGGGAACTATGGCTACACCTTC
CDR3aa: CATSSKETGNYGYTF

d_gene: NA
len: 12
v_gene: TRBV30
abundance: NA
j_gene: TRBJ1-4
CDR3nt: TGTGCCTGTGGACTCCCGGGAGAAAAACTGTTTTTT
CDR3aa: CACGLPGEKLFF

d_gene: NA
len: 11
v_gene: TRBV30
abundance: NA
j_gene: TRBJ2-7
CDR3nt: TGTGCCTGGGGCAATCCCTACGAGCAGTACTTC
CDR3aa: CAWGNPYEQYF

d_gene: NA
len: 14
v_gene: TRBV30
abundance: NA
j_gene: TRBJ1-2
CDR3nt: TGTGCCTGGAGCGGGGACAAAGGGAACTATGGCTACACCTTC
CDR3aa: CAWSGDKGNYGYTF

d_gene: TRBD1
len: 13
v_gene: TRBV7-2
abundance: NA
j_gene: TRBJ1-5
CDR3nt: TGTGCCAGCAGTCAGGGGGCCCGTCAGCCCCAGCATTTT
CDR3aa: CASSQGARQPQHF

d_gene: NA
len: 15
v_gene: TRBV7-9
abundance: NA
j_gene: TRBJ1-2
CDR3nt: TGTGCCAGCAGCCCCCGACAGACCTCCAACTATGGCTACACCTTC
CDR3aa: CASSPRQTSNYGYTF

d_gene: TRBD1
len: 13
v_gene: TRBV19
abundance: few
j_gene: TRBJ1-2
CDR3nt: TGTGCCAGTACTTCCACAGGGGACTATGGCTACACCTTC
CDR3aa: CASTSTGDYGYTF

d_gene: TRBD2
len: 18
v_gene: TRBV4-1
abundance: NA
j_gene: TRBJ2-7
CDR3nt: TGCGCCAGCAGCCAGGCCACTAGCGGGGGGACCCGCTCCTACGAGCAGTACTTC
CDR3aa: CASSQATSGGTRSYEQYF

d_gene: NA
len: 15
v_gene: TRBV11-3
abundance: NA
j_gene: TRBJ1-4
CDR3nt: TGTGCCAGCACGCCCCCCCTCGGCAGGGCAGAAAAACTGTTTTTT
CDR3aa: CASTPPLGRAEKLFF

d_gene: NA
len: 15
v_gene: TRBV18
abundance: NA
j_gene: TRBJ1-1
CDR3nt: TGTGCCAGCTCAAGCAGAGGGCAGCAGAGCATTGAAGCTTTCTTT
CDR3aa: CASSSRGQQSIEAFF

d_gene: NA
len: 13
v_gene: TRBV10-3
abundance: NA
j_gene: TRBJ1-1
CDR3nt: TGTGCCATCAGTGAAAGGGGCGACACTGAAGCTTTCTTT
CDR3aa: CAISERGDTEAFF

d_gene: NA
len: 15
v_gene: TRBV18
abundance: NA
j_gene: TRBJ2-3
CDR3nt: TGTGCCAGCTCACCCGGGGCTAGCGGCACAGATACGCAGTATTTT
CDR3aa: CASSPGASGTDTQYF

d_gene: TRBD1
len: 14
v_gene: TRBV10-3
abundance: NA
j_gene: TRBJ1-1
CDR3nt: TGTGCCATCACCAAGGACAGGGGGGACACTGAAGCTTTCTTT
CDR3aa: CAITKDRGDTEAFF

d_gene: NA
len: 14
v_gene: TRBV2
abundance: once
j_gene: TRBJ2-2
CDR3nt: TGTGCCAGCAGGGGGAGAGGGAACACCGGGGAGCTGTTTTTT
CDR3aa: CASRGRGNTGELFF

d_gene: TRBD1
len: 12
v_gene: TRBV5-1
abundance: NA
j_gene: TRBJ1-2
CDR3nt: TGCGCCACTGCTGGACAGGGAGATGGCTACACCTTC
CDR3aa: CATAGQGDGYTF

d_gene: NA
len: 15
v_gene: TRBV29-1
abundance: NA
j_gene: TRBJ2-5
CDR3nt: TGCAGCGTTGTGCAAGGAGTACAGGGCTCGGGGACCCAGTACTTC
CDR3aa: CSVVQGVQGSGTQYF